These T cell receptor beta chains were read from a single sample in a study of T cells after yellow fever vaccination. TCRdb passed the 5' RACE reads through MiXCR, listing each CDR3 protein once. The table records more than 120,000 distinct CDR3 sequences, about 7.7% of them present only once. Sequencing was performed on CD4+ T cells sorted from PBMCs, taken 5 days after the yellow fever booster vaccination. These receptor sequences come from a man younger than 40 who received the YFV17D yellow fever vaccine. The CDR3 runs from the conserved cysteine through the conserved F or W. The D gene is left open where the match is weak. Clone size is not always given. Where it is, it says once, few, many or a class for expanded clones.

J gene: TRBJ2-5
V gene: TRBV20-1
clone size: many
D gene: TRBD2
CDR3 DNA: TGCAGTGCCCGACGCCGGGTAGCGGGACCTGAGACCCAGTACTTC
CDR3 protein: CSARRRVAGPETQYF

J gene: TRBJ1-2
V gene: TRBV18
clone size: many
D gene: .
CDR3 DNA: TGTGCCAGCTCACCAGATAAATCGCTGGCGTATGGCTACACCTTC
CDR3 protein: CASSPDKSLAYGYTF

J gene: TRBJ2-3
V gene: TRBV7-8
clone size: many
D gene: TRBD1
CDR3 DNA: TGTGCAACGTCCAGGGGGCTAATGACTACCTCCACAGATACGCAGTATTTT
CDR3 protein: CATSRGLMTTSTDTQYF

J gene: TRBJ2-1
V gene: TRBV12-3/TRBV12-4
clone size: .
D gene: TRBD1
CDR3 DNA: TGTGCCAGCAGTAAGACAGGGTCCTACAATGAGCAGTTCTTC
CDR3 protein: CASSKTGSYNEQFF

J gene: TRBJ2-7
V gene: TRBV5-1
clone size: many
D gene: TRBD1
CDR3 DNA: TGCGCCAGCAGCTTTGGGACAGCCTACGAGCAGTACTTC
CDR3 protein: CASSFGTAYEQYF

J gene: TRBJ2-1
V gene: TRBV7-2
clone size: .
D gene: .
CDR3 DNA: TGTGCCAGCAGCTTAGCGTTAGCGGTCTACAATGAGCAGTTCTTC
CDR3 protein: CASSLALAVYNEQFF

J gene: TRBJ1-3
V gene: TRBV19
clone size: many
D gene: .
CDR3 DNA: TGTGCCAGTAGAAGGACACTCAAGGGCACCATATATTTT
CDR3 protein: CASRRTLKGTIYF

J gene: TRBJ2-3
V gene: TRBV12-3/TRBV12-4
clone size: many
D gene: .
CDR3 DNA: TGTGCCAGCAGCCTCGGGGTAGCCTCATCTGGAGATACGCAGTATTTT
CDR3 protein: CASSLGVASSGDTQYF

J gene: TRBJ2-7
V gene: TRBV27
clone size: many
D gene: TRBD1
CDR3 DNA: TGTGCCAGCAGTTTAAGGGTGGGACAGGACACCTACGAGCAGTACTTC
CDR3 protein: CASSLRVGQDTYEQYF

J gene: TRBJ1-5
V gene: TRBV20-1
clone size: many
D gene: .
CDR3 DNA: TGCAGCGTCCGGGGGGGGGATCAGCCCCAGCATTTT
CDR3 protein: CSVRGGDQPQHF

J gene: TRBJ2-5
V gene: TRBV5-1
clone size: few
D gene: TRBD1
CDR3 DNA: TGCGCCAGCAGCCTCCTCGGGACAGGGCAAGAGACCCAGTACTTC
CDR3 protein: CASSLLGTGQETQYF

J gene: TRBJ2-7
V gene: TRBV20-1
clone size: many
D gene: .
CDR3 DNA: TGCAGTGCTAGGAGGGACTTAATAAATGTAGAGCAGTACTTC
CDR3 protein: CSARRDLINVEQYF

J gene: TRBJ2-5
V gene: TRBV4-2
clone size: many
D gene: .
CDR3 DNA: TGTGCCAGCAGCCAAGAAGCTAGGAAAACCCGGGAGACCCAGTACTTC
CDR3 protein: CASSQEARKTRETQYF

J gene: TRBJ2-7
V gene: TRBV28
clone size: many
D gene: TRBD1
CDR3 DNA: TGTGCCACCAACCAGGGGGCGCGGGAGCAGTACTTC
CDR3 protein: CATNQGAREQYF

J gene: TRBJ2-5
V gene: TRBV5-4
clone size: few
D gene: TRBD2
CDR3 DNA: TGTGCCAGCAGCGCCGGACTAGCGGAGTCTTCGGCCCAGTACTTC
CDR3 protein: CASSAGLAESSAQYF

J gene: TRBJ2-7
V gene: TRBV5-1
clone size: many
D gene: TRBD2
CDR3 DNA: TGCGCCAGCACCTCGACTAGCGGGGTCTACGAGCAGTACTTC
CDR3 protein: CASTSTSGVYEQYF

J gene: TRBJ2-7
V gene: TRBV21-1
clone size: many
D gene: .
CDR3 DNA: TGTGCCAGCAGCAACCATCGCGAGCAGTACTTC
CDR3 protein: CASSNHREQYF

J gene: TRBJ2-3
V gene: TRBV7-2
clone size: many
D gene: .
CDR3 DNA: TGTGCCAGCAGCCTTATCGACAGATCTCCGACCACAGATACGCAGTATTTT
CDR3 protein: CASSLIDRSPTTDTQYF

J gene: TRBJ2-1
V gene: TRBV7-6
clone size: many
D gene: TRBD2
CDR3 DNA: TGTGCCAGCAGCCTCTACGGGGGGAAGCAGTTCTTC
CDR3 protein: CASSLYGGKQFF

J gene: TRBJ2-5
V gene: TRBV5-4
clone size: few
D gene: .
CDR3 DNA: TGTGCCAGCAGCTTCTCGACGGACCAAGAGACCCAGTACTTC
CDR3 protein: CASSFSTDQETQYF

J gene: TRBJ2-7
V gene: TRBV7-2
clone size: many
D gene: TRBD2
CDR3 DNA: TGTGCCAGCAGCCCGACTAGCGGGAACGGCGAGCAGTACTTC
CDR3 protein: CASSPTSGNGEQYF

J gene: TRBJ2-3
V gene: TRBV20-1
clone size: many
D gene: .
CDR3 DNA: TGCAGTGCTAGCCGGCGGTCAGGGACAGATACGCAGTATTTT
CDR3 protein: CSASRRSGTDTQYF

J gene: TRBJ2-7
V gene: TRBV12-5
clone size: many
D gene: .
CDR3 DNA: TGTGCTAGTGGTTTGCTACAGATTCCCTACGAGCAGTACTTC
CDR3 protein: CASGLLQIPYEQYF

J gene: TRBJ2-1
V gene: TRBV7-3
clone size: .
D gene: TRBD2
CDR3 DNA: TGTACCTTCAGCTTAATAGCTGCGGCGGGAGGCCCCCGATCCAATGAGCAGTTCTTC
CDR3 protein: CTFSLIAAAGGPRSNEQFF

J gene: TRBJ2-1
V gene: TRBV5-6
clone size: few
D gene: TRBD2
CDR3 DNA: TGTGCCAGCAGCCTGGGACTAGCCAATGAGCAGTTCTTC
CDR3 protein: CASSLGLANEQFF

J gene: TRBJ2-3
V gene: TRBV9
clone size: many
D gene: TRBD2
CDR3 DNA: TGTGCCAGCAGCGTAACTAGCGGAGCCCCCACAGATACGCAGTATTTT
CDR3 protein: CASSVTSGAPTDTQYF

J gene: TRBJ2-3
V gene: TRBV5-1
clone size: many
D gene: .
CDR3 DNA: TGCGCCAGCAGTTTGTACCGGGACGCAAATGGGGATACGCAGTATTTT
CDR3 protein: CASSLYRDANGDTQYF

J gene: TRBJ2-5
V gene: TRBV20-1
clone size: many
D gene: TRBD1
CDR3 DNA: TGCATTGCCACAGGGACAGTAGGGACCCAGTACTTC
CDR3 protein: CIATGTVGTQYF

J gene: TRBJ2-5
V gene: TRBV20-1
clone size: .
D gene: .
CDR3 DNA: TGCAGTGCTAGATTACAAGGAGGGACCCAGTACTTC
CDR3 protein: CSARLQGGTQYF

J gene: TRBJ2-1
V gene: TRBV7-2
clone size: many
D gene: .
CDR3 DNA: TGTGCCAGCAGCACATACGATGAGCAGTTCTTC
CDR3 protein: CASSTYDEQFF

J gene: TRBJ2-3
V gene: TRBV11-2
clone size: .
D gene: .
CDR3 DNA: TGTGCCAGCAGCTTAAGGGGCATAGGAGATACGCAGTATTTT
CDR3 protein: CASSLRGIGDTQYF

J gene: TRBJ2-7
V gene: TRBV7-9
clone size: few
D gene: .
CDR3 DNA: TGTGCCAGCAGCCTACCTGGACTGTCCGAGCAGTACTTC
CDR3 protein: CASSLPGLSEQYF

J gene: TRBJ2-5
V gene: TRBV29-1
clone size: many
D gene: .
CDR3 DNA: TGCAGCGTTGTTATGGAGGACCAAGAGACCCAGTACTTC
CDR3 protein: CSVVMEDQETQYF

J gene: TRBJ2-1
V gene: TRBV14
clone size: many
D gene: TRBD2
CDR3 DNA: TGTGCCAGCAGCCAGGGACTAGCGAACGGAATTTGGAATGAGCAGTTCTTC
CDR3 protein: CASSQGLANGIWNEQFF

J gene: TRBJ2-5
V gene: TRBV5-1
clone size: many
D gene: TRBD2
CDR3 DNA: TGCGCCAGCAGCACCCCGGGGGGGGAAGAGACCCAGTACTTC
CDR3 protein: CASSTPGGEETQYF

J gene: TRBJ1-6
V gene: TRBV6-5
clone size: .
D gene: .
CDR3 DNA: TGTGCCAGCTGTTACACCGGAATCAGCTCCTATAATTCACCCCTCCACTTT
CDR3 protein: CASCYTGISSYNSPLHF

J gene: TRBJ2-3
V gene: TRBV30
clone size: .
D gene: .
CDR3 DNA: TGTGCCTGGAGTGTAGCAGGGGTTCGCACAGATACGCAGTATTTT
CDR3 protein: CAWSVAGVRTDTQYF

J gene: TRBJ2-5
V gene: TRBV29-1
clone size: many
D gene: TRBD1
CDR3 DNA: TGCAGCGTACTGAAGGGGGCCGGGGAGACCCAGTACTTC
CDR3 protein: CSVLKGAGETQYF

J gene: TRBJ2-1
V gene: TRBV7-9
clone size: many
D gene: .
CDR3 DNA: TGTGCCAGCAGCTTAGACGGAAGCTCCTACAATGAGCAGTTCTTC
CDR3 protein: CASSLDGSSYNEQFF

J gene: TRBJ2-2
V gene: TRBV6-5
clone size: many
D gene: TRBD1
CDR3 DNA: TGTGCCAGCAGTTACAGGACAGGGTGGACCGGGGAGCTGTTTTTT
CDR3 protein: CASSYRTGWTGELFF

J gene: TRBJ2-7
V gene: TRBV29-1
clone size: .
D gene: TRBD2
CDR3 DNA: TGCAGCGGCATTAGCGGGAGAGATCCCTACGAGCAGTACTTC
CDR3 protein: CSGISGRDPYEQYF

J gene: TRBJ2-2
V gene: TRBV5-6
clone size: many
D gene: .
CDR3 DNA: TGTGCCAGCAGCTTACTTTGGGGTTACGAGACCGGGGAGCTGTTTTTT
CDR3 protein: CASSLLWGYETGELFF

J gene: TRBJ2-3
V gene: TRBV24-1
clone size: many
D gene: .
CDR3 DNA: TGTGCCACCAGTGATATGCGGGGCGATACGCAGTATTTT
CDR3 protein: CATSDMRGDTQYF

J gene: TRBJ2-1
V gene: TRBV6-5
clone size: many
D gene: TRBD1
CDR3 DNA: TGTGCCAGCAGTTTCTTACAGGGGTACAATGAGCAGTTCTTC
CDR3 protein: CASSFLQGYNEQFF

J gene: TRBJ2-1
V gene: TRBV18
clone size: many
D gene: TRBD2
CDR3 DNA: TGTGCCAGCTCACCCCCGGCGGGAGGGGACAATGAGCAGTTCTTC
CDR3 protein: CASSPPAGGDNEQFF

J gene: TRBJ2-5
V gene: TRBV7-2
clone size: many
D gene: .
CDR3 DNA: TGTGCCAGCAGCCTGGGACCTTATGAAGTCCCCCAGTACTTC
CDR3 protein: CASSLGPYEVPQYF

J gene: TRBJ1-5
V gene: TRBV10-3
clone size: many
D gene: .
CDR3 DNA: TGTGCCATCAGTGCTCATACAGTGGATAGCAATCAGCCCCAGCATTTT
CDR3 protein: CAISAHTVDSNQPQHF